The entry below describes one TCR beta chain. What it recognizes is unknown. The V end was cut by 4 bases, the J end by 1 base, with 16 bases between. Germline V gene lookup returns CDR1 MNHNS and CDR2 SASEGT. The CDR3 extends over 16 amino acids. The data originate from a study of cytomegalovirus exposure and HLA in healthy donors. Study results and caveats: One cluster of highly shared sequence variants probably arose as a sequencing artifact. More clonal expansion characterized HLA-associated TCR beta chains than equally common others in a later analysis.

PCR involved 60 Vbeta and 13 Jbeta primers. Method: immunoSEQ multiplex PCR; TCRdb's copy keeps in-frame clones and lacks some. Among over 85,000 clones listed, just over 75% were seen once. The sample was PBMCs. This receptor was taken from a man under 40 in good health and CMV-seropositive. V is TRBV6-1 and J is TRBJ2-5, with TRBD2 as a possible D gene (6 bases). The CDR3 is CASSGSGQEFQETQYF. As DNA, the CDR3 is TGTGCCAGCAGTGGCAGCGGGCAGGAATTCCAAGAGACCCAGTACTTC.